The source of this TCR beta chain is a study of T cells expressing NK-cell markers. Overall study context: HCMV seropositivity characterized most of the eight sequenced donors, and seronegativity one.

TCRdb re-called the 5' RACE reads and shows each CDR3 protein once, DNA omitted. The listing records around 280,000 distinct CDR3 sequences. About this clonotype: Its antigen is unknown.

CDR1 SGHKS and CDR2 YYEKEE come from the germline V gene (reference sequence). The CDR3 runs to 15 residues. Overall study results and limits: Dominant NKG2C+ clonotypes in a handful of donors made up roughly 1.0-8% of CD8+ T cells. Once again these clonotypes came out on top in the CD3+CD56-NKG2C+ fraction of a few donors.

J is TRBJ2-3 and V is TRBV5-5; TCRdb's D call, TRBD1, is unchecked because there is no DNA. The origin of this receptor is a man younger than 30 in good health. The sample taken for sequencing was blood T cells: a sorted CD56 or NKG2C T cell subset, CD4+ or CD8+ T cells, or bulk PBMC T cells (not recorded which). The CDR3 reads CASSLEAGEAHTQYF.